This T cell receptor beta chain was captured by sequencing in a study of T cell changes during pregnancy in multiple sclerosis. TCRdb's table, derived via immunoSEQ multiplex PCR, lists solely in-frame clones and lacks some. This table holds approximately 97,000 clones, 75% to 95% found once. The length of the CDR3 is 15 residues. Germline trimming cut 5 bases from V and 8 bases from J; bases unmatched to any gene: 11. Germline assignment: CDR1 MNHEY and CDR2 SVGAGI. The receptor's source is a female donor in good health, enrolled as a control in a pregnancy study. The chain combines TRBV6-5 with TRBJ2-1; TRBD2 matches at 8 bases. The sequenced sample was peripheral blood, obtained in the second trimester of pregnancy. CDR3 DNA: TGTGCCAGCAGTCCTATCGGGGGGGGCCTCGATGAGCAGTTCTTC. Translated, it gives CASSPIGGGLDEQFF.